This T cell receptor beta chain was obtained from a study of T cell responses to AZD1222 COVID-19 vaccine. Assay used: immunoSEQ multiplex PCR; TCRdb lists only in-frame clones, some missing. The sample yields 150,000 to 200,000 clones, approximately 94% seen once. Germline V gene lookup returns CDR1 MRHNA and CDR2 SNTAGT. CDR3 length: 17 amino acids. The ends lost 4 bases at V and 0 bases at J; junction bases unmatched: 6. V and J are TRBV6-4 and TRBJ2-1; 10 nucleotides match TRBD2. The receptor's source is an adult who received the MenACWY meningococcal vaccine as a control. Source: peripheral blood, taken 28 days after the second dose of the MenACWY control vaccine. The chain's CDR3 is CASSVGPSGSSYNEQFF. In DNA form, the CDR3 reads TGTGCCAGCAGTGTGGGACCTAGCGGGAGCTCCTACAATGAGCAGTTCTTC.